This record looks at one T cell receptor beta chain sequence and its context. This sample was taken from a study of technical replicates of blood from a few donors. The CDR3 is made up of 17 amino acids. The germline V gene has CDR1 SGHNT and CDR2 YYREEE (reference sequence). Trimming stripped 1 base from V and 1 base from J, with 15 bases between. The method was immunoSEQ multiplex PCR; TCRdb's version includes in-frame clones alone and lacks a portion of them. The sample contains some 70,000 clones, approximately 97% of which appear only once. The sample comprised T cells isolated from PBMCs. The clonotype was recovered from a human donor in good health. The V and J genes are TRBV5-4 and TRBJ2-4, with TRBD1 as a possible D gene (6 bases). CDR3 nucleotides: TGTGCCAGCAGCTTGATTGGGACACTGGGGGCCAAAAACATTCAGTACTTC. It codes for CASSLIGTLGAKNIQYF.